What follows describes a single T cell receptor (beta chain). Its antigen is not known. The entry originates in a study of somatic mutations in cytotoxic T cells in rheumatoid arthritis. Trimming took 4 bases from V and 2 from J, leaving 12 bases between them. This CDR3 has 15 amino acids. The germline V gene has CDR1 SGHDT and CDR2 YYEEEE. Profiling relied on immunoSEQ multiplex PCR, and the TCRdb table lists in-frame clones only, not all of them. The table includes 15,000 to 20,000 clones, over 70% detected once. Overall study results and limits: Among patients with rheumatoid arthritis, but not healthy controls, CD8+ clonality increased with age. In the expanded CD8+ clones, the antigen targets remained unknown.

The chain links TRBV5-6 to TRBJ2-2; tentative D call: TRBD1 (6 bases). The receptor's source is a man in his fifties or sixties in good health. Sequencing was performed on CD8+ T cells sorted from blood. In DNA, the CDR3 is TGTGCCAGCAGCAACCGGGGACACAACACCGGGGAGCTGTTTTTT. Its translation is CASSNRGHNTGELFF.